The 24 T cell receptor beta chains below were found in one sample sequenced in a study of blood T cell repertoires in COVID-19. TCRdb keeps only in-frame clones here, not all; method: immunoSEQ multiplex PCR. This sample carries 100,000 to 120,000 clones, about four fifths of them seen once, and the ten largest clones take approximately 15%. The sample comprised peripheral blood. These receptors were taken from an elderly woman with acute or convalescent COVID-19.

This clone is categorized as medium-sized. The CDR3 DNA is TGTGCCAGCAACATCGGGTCGAGCACTGAAGCTTTCTTT. Protein product: CASNIGSSTEAFF. The chain recombines TRBV5-6 with TRBJ1-1; the D is unclear. Germline assignment: CDR1 SGHDT and CDR2 YYEEEE. This CDR3 comprises 13 residues. V dropped 6 bases and J dropped 4 bases, with 13 bases sitting between them.

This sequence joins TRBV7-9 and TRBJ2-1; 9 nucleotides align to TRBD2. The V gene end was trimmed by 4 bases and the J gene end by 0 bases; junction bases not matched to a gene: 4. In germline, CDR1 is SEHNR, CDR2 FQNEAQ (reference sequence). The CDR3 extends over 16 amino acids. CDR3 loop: CASSSLAGSSYNEQFF. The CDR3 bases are TGTGCCAGCAGCTCCCTAGCGGGGAGCTCCTACAATGAGCAGTTCTTC.

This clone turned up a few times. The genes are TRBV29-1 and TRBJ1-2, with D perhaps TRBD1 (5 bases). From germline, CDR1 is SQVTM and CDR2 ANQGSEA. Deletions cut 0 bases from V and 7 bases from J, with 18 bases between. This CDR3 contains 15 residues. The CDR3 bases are TGCAGCGTTGAAGAGGGACTTGGGCAGGGAGGTGGCTACACCTTC. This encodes CSVEEGLGQGGGYTF. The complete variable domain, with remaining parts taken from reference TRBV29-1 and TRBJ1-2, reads SAVISQKPSRDICQRGTSLTIQCQVDSQVTMMFWYRQQPGQSLTLIATANQGSEATYESGFVIDKFPISRPNLTFSTLTVSNMSPEDSSIYLCSVEEGLGQGGGYTFGSGTRLTVV.

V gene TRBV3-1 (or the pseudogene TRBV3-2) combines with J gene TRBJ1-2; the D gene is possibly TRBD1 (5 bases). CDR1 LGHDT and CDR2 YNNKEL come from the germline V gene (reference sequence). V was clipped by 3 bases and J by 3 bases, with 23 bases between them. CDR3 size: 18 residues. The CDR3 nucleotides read TGTGCCAGCAGCCACTTACGAGACACACTCCAAGGGGACTATGGCTACACCTTC. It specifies CASSHLRDTLQGDYGYTF.

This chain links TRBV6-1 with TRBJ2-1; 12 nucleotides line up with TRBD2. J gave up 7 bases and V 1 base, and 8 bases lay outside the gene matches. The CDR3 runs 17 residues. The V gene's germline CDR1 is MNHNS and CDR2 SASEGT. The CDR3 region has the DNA TGTGCCAGCAGTGAAGATGGGCTAGCGGGAGGGTTTAATGAGCAGTTCTTC. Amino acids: CASSEDGLAGGFNEQFF.

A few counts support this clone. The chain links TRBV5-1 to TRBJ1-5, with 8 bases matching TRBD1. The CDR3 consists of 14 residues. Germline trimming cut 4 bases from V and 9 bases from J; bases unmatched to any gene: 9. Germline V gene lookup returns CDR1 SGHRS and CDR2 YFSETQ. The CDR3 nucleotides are TGCGCCAGCAGCGAGGGACAGGCCGGGGGGCCCCAGCATTTT. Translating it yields CASSEGQAGGPQHF.

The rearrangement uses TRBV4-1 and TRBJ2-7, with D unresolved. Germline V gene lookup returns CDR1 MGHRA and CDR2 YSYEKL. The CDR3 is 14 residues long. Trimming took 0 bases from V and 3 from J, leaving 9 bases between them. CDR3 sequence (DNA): TGCGCCAGCAGCCAAGATCTGGCAGACTACGAGCAGTACTTC. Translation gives CASSQDLADYEQYF.

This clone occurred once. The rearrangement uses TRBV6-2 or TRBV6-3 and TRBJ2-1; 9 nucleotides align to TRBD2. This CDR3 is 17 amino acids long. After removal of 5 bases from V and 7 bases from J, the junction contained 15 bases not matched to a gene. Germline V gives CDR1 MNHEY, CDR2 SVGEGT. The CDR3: CASSNSPTIAGANEQFF. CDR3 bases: TGTGCCAGCAGTAATTCCCCGACTATAGCGGGAGCAAATGAGCAGTTCTTC.

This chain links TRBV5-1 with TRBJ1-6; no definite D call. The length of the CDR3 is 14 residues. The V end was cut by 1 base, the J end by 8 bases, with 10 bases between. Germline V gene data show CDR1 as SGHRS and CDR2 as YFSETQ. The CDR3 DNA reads TGCGCCAGCAGCTTGACCGAGGTTGATTCACCCCTCCACTTT. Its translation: CASSLTEVDSPLHF.

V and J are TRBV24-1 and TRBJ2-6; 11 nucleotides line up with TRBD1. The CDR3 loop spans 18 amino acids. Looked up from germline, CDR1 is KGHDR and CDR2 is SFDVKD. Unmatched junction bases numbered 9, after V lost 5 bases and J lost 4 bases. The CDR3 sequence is CATSGTGTGGAGANVLTF. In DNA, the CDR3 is TGTGCCACCAGTGGTACCGGGACAGGGGGTGCCGGGGCCAACGTCCTGACTTTC.

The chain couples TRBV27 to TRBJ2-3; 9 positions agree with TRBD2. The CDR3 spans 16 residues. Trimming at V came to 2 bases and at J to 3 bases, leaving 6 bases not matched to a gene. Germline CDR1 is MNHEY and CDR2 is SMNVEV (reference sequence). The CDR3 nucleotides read TGTGCCAGCAGTTTAGTCCCTAGCGGGACAACAGATACGCAGTATTTT. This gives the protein CASSLVPSGTTDTQYF.

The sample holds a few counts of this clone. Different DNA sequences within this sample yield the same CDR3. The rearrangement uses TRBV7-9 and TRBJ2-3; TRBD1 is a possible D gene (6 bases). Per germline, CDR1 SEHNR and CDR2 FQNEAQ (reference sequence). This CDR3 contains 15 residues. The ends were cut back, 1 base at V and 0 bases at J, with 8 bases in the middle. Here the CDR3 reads CASSLERGSTDTQYF. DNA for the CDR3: TGTGCCAGCAGCTTAGAAAGGGGGAGCACAGATACGCAGTATTTT.

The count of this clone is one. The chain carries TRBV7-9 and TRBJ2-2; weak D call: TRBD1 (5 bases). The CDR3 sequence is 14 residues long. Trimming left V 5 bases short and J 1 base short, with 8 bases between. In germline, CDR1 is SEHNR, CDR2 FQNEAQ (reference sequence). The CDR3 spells CASSHTGNTGELFF. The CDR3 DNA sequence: TGTGCCAGCAGCCACACAGGGAACACCGGGGAGCTGTTTTTT.

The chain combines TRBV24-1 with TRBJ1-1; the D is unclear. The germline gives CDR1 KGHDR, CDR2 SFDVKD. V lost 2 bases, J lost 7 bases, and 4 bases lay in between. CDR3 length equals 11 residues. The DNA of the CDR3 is TGTGCCACCAGTGATTCCGGTGAAGCTTTCTTT. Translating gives CATSDSGEAFF.

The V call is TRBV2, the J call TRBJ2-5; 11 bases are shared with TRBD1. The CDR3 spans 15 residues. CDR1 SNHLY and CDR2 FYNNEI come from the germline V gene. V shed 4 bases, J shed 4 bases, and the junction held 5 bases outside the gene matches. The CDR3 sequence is CASSATGTGGETQYF. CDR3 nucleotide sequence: TGTGCCAGCAGTGCCACCGGGACAGGGGGAGAGACCCAGTACTTC.

The CDR3 nucleotides read TGCGCCAGCAGCCAAGGGACAGCCCGGGTCCAGCCCCAGCATTTT. Translated, it gives CASSQGTARVQPQHF. The genes are TRBV4-1 and TRBJ1-5, with D tentatively TRBD1 (6 bases). V lost 1 base to trimming and J lost 7 bases, with 14 bases between them. The germline V gene encodes CDR1 MGHRA and CDR2 YSYEKL. The CDR3 is 15 residues long.

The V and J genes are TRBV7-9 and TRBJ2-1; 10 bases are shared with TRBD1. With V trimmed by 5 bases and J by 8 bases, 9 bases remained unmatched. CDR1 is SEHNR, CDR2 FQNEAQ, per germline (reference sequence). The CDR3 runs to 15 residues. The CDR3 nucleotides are TGTGCCAGCAGCCTCCGGGACAGGGGTTACGATGAGCAGTTCTTC. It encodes CASSLRDRGYDEQFF.

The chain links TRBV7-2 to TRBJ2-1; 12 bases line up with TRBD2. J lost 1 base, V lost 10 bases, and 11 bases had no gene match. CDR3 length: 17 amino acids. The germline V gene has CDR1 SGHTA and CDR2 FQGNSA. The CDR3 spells CAIRRLAGGPSYNEQFF. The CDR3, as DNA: TGTGCCATCCGACGGCTAGCGGGAGGGCCGTCCTACAATGAGCAGTTCTTC.

CDR3 sequence: CASSPLGLVNTGELFF. CDR3 in DNA: TGTGCCAGCAGCCCTCTGGGGCTAGTTAACACCGGGGAGCTGTTTTTT. The J gene is TRBJ2-2, the V gene TRBV7-6; D is perhaps TRBD1 (5 bases). CDR1 is SGHVS and CDR2 is FNYEAQ in the germline V gene. This CDR3 is built from 16 residues. Trimming removed 5 bases at V and 2 bases at J, with 15 bases between.

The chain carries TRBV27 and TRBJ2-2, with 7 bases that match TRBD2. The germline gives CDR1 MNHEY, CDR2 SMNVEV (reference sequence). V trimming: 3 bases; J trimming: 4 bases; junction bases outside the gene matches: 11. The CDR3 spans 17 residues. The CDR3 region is CASSFVVGGGGTGELFF. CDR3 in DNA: TGTGCCAGCAGTTTTGTCGTCGGTGGGGGGGGCACCGGGGAGCTGTTTTTT.

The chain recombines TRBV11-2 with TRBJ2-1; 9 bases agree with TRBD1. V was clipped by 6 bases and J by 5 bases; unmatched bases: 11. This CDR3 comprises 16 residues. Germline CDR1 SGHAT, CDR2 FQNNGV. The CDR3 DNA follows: TGTGCCAGCAGTTTATGGACAGGGGCCATAGACAATGAGCAGTTCTTC. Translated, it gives CASSLWTGAIDNEQFF.

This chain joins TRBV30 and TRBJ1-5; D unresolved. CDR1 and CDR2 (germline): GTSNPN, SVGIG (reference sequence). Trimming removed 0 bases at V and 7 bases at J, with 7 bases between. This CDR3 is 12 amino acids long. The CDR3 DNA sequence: TGTGCCTGGAGTGTACCCGGGCAGCCCCAGCATTTT. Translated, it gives CAWSVPGQPQHF.

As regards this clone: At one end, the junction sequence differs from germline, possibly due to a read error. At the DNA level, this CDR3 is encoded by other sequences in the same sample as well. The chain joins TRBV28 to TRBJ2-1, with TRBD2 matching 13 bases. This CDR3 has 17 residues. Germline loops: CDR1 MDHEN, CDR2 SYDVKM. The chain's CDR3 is CASSSQGLAGLYNEQFF. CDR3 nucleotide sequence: TGTGCCAGCAGTTCCCAGGGACTAGCGGGACTATACAATGAGCAATTCTTC.

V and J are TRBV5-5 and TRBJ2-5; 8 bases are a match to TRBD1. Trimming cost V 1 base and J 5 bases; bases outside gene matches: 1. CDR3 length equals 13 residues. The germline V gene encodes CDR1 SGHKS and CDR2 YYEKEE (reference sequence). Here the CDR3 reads CASSLQGAETQYF. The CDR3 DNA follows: TGTGCCAGCAGCTTGCAGGGGGCGGAGACCCAGTACTTC.